This T cell receptor beta chain comes out of a study of blood T cell repertoires in COVID-19. V was clipped by 4 bases and J by 0 bases, with 16 bases between them. The CDR3 contains 17 residues. CDR1 SGHKS and CDR2 YYEKEE come from the germline V gene (reference sequence). Some clones are missing from TCRdb's copy, which holds only in-frame ones; the method was immunoSEQ multiplex PCR. The profile shows hundreds of thousands of clones, about 80% of them singletons. The sample comprised peripheral blood. The V call is TRBV5-5, the J call TRBJ1-4; D not certain. The sequence derives from a human donor in a cohort sampled during active COVID-19. As DNA, the CDR3 is TGTGCCAGCAGCGACTTTGGTGTCTTGACAACTAATGAAAAACTGTTTTTT. It specifies CASSDFGVLTTNEKLFF.